The next 22 T cell receptor beta chains were all read from a single sample in a study of blood T cell repertoires in COVID-19. TCRdb keeps only in-frame clones here, not all; method: immunoSEQ multiplex PCR. Of under 200,000 clones listed, roughly 90% are singletons. The sequenced sample was PBMCs or T cells enriched from blood (not recorded which). These receptor sequences come from a woman aged 18-29 years who had recovered from COVID-19.

J is TRBJ1-2 and V is TRBV12-3 or TRBV12-4, with 7 bases aligning to TRBD1. The ends lost 8 bases at V and 6 bases at J; junction bases unmatched: 6. The CDR3 totals 12 residues. This CDR3 is CASRGGEDGYTF. The CDR3 DNA reads as TGTGCCAGCCGAGGGGGCGAGGATGGCTACACCTTC.

The V gene is TRBV18, the J gene TRBJ1-5; D ambiguous. CDR3 size: 13 residues. Germline V gene lookup returns CDR1 KGHSH and CDR2 LQKENI. V was pared by 5 bases and J by 3 bases, with 8 bases between. The chain's CDR3 is CASSWGDNQPQHF. The CDR3, as DNA: TGTGCCAGCTCATGGGGAGACAATCAGCCCCAGCATTTT.

The chain employs TRBV9 and TRBJ1-2; D not resolved. The CDR3 contains 13 residues. Trimming cost V 0 bases and J 0 bases, with 3 bases left between them. Per the germline V gene, CDR1 is SGDLS and CDR2 is YYNGEE. In nucleotides, the CDR3 is TGTGCCAGCAGCGTAGACACTAACTATGGCTACACCTTC. Its translation: CASSVDTNYGYTF.

This sequence joins TRBV19 and TRBJ1-5, with 8 nucleotides matching TRBD1. The germline V gene has CDR1 LNHDA and CDR2 SQIVND (reference sequence). The V gene end was trimmed by 5 bases and the J gene end by 4 bases; junction bases not matched to a gene: 4. CDR3 length: 14 residues. The CDR3 DNA reads as TGTGCCAGTAGTCTGGACAGGGCTAATCAGCCCCAGCATTTT. As protein: CASSLDRANQPQHF.

This chain uses TRBV6-5 with TRBJ2-3; D is perhaps TRBD2 (5 bases). This CDR3 is 15 amino acids long. The germline V and J ends were trimmed by 0 bases and 0 bases, with 7 bases remaining between them. Germline assignment: CDR1 MNHEY and CDR2 SVGAGI. The CDR3 DNA follows: TGTGCCAGCAGTTACTCCAGCGGTAGCACAGATACGCAGTATTTT. Its translation is CASSYSSGSTDTQYF.

The chain couples TRBV5-1 to TRBJ2-3; the match to TRBD2 covers 7 bases. CDR1 SGHRS and CDR2 YFSETQ come from the germline V gene. With 0 bases clipped from V and 4 bases from J, the junction kept 2 bases outside the gene matches. The CDR3 sequence is 14 residues long. CDR3 region: CASSLVAGADTQYF. Written as DNA, the CDR3 is TGCGCCAGCAGCTTGGTGGCGGGAGCAGATACGCAGTATTTT.

The chain has TRBV27 and TRBJ2-2; possible D gene TRBD1, 6 bases. Germline V gene lookup returns CDR1 MNHEY and CDR2 SMNVEV (reference sequence). CDR3 size: 14 residues. The V end was cut by 3 bases, the J end by 5 bases, with 10 bases between. As DNA, the CDR3 is TGTGCCAGCAGTTTTTCCAGGGGTACCGGGGAGCTGTTTTTT. It is translated as CASSFSRGTGELFF.

This chain joins TRBV30 and TRBJ2-1, with D perhaps TRBD1 (7 bases). The V gene lost 2 bases and the J gene lost 4 bases, with 12 bases spanning the gap. The CDR3 is 14 amino acids. Germline V gene data show CDR1 as GTSNPN and CDR2 as SVGIG (reference sequence). The CDR3 protein is CAWSQGGSYNEQFF. DNA for the CDR3: TGTGCCTGGAGTCAGGGGGGATCGTACAATGAGCAGTTCTTC.

Points on this clone: A read error may account for a junction end that differs from germline. The V call is TRBV7-7, the J call TRBJ2-6, with D uncertain. The germline gives CDR1 SSHAT, CDR2 FNYEAQ (reference sequence). The CDR3 has 14 residues. CDR3 protein: CASSPSSGANVLTF. CDR3 bases: TGTGCTAGCAGCCCGTCCTCTGGGGCCAACGTCCTGACTTTC. Drawing the rest from reference TRBV7-7 and TRBJ2-6, the complete variable domain is GAGVSQSPRYKVTKRGQDVTLRCDPISSHATLYWYQQALGQGPEFLTYFNYEAQPDKSGLPSDRFSAERPEGSISTLTIQRTEQRDSAMYRCASSPSSGANVLTFGAGSRLTVL.

The chain is built from TRBV5-4 and TRBJ1-6, with 9 bases identical to TRBD1. Germline CDR1 is SGHNT and CDR2 is YYREEE (reference sequence). This CDR3 contains 15 residues. The trim removed 1 base at V and 6 bases at J, leaving 2 bases unmatched. The CDR3 nucleotides read TGTGCCAGCAGCTTGACAGGGGGCGGTAATTCACCCCTCCACTTT. It translates to CASSLTGGGNSPLHF. Full variable domain (remainder filled in from reference TRBV5-4 and TRBJ1-6): ETGVTQSPTHLIKTRGQQVTLRCSSQSGHNTVSWYQQALGQGPQFIFQYYREEENGRGNFPPRFSGLQFPNYSSELNVNALELDDSALYLCASSLTGGGNSPLHFGNGTRLTVT.

The chain carries TRBV6-5 and TRBJ1-3; D might be TRBD1 (6 bases). This CDR3 is 13 amino acids long. V gave up 5 bases and J gave up 8 bases, with 13 bases separating them. CDR1 is MNHEY and CDR2 is SVGAGI in the germline V gene. CDR3 sequence: CASSMGQKDTIYF. CDR3 coding DNA: TGTGCCAGCAGTATGGGACAAAAGGACACCATATATTTT.

The chain has TRBV28 and TRBJ2-7; 8 nucleotides match TRBD1. Germline V CDR1 and CDR2: MDHEN, SYDVKM. The CDR3 length is 14 residues. J gave up 9 bases and V 2 bases, and 9 bases lay outside the gene matches. The CDR3 here is CASSLSLDRAGQYF. In nucleotides, the CDR3 is TGTGCCAGCAGTTTAAGCCTGGACAGGGCAGGGCAGTACTTC. Variable domain in full (rest from reference TRBV28 and TRBJ2-7): DVKVTQSSRYLVKRTGEKVFLECVQDMDHENMFWYRQDPGLGLRLIYFSYDVKMKEKGDIPEGYSVSREKKERFSLILESASTNQTSMYLCASSLSLDRAGQYFGPGTRLTVT.

This chain joins TRBV12-3 or TRBV12-4 and TRBJ2-7; 8 bases are a match to TRBD1. The CDR3 loop spans 13 amino acids. V lost 6 bases, J lost 3 bases, and 4 bases stayed unmatched. The CDR3 loop is CASSRGQGYEQYF. DNA of the CDR3: TGTGCCAGCAGCCGCGGACAGGGCTACGAGCAGTACTTC.

The chain couples TRBV13 to TRBJ2-5; D is possibly TRBD2 (5 bases). The CDR3 consists of 14 residues. Germline V gene sequence: CDR1 PRHDT, CDR2 FYEKMQ (reference sequence). V was clipped by 2 bases and J by 5 bases, with 12 bases between them. DNA for the CDR3: TGTGCCAGCAGCTTAATGGCCCCGGGGGAGACCCAGTACTTC. Translation: CASSLMAPGETQYF.

The rearrangement joins TRBV7-2 to TRBJ2-1; possibly TRBD1 for D (5 bases). Per germline, CDR1 SGHTA and CDR2 FQGNSA. The V end was cut by 5 bases, the J end by 6 bases, with 17 bases between. This CDR3 is built from 15 residues. The DNA of the CDR3 is TGTGCCAGCAGCCTTTTAGGGGCCAGGGTCAATGAGCAGTTCTTC. As protein: CASSLLGARVNEQFF.

This clone was counted only a few times. This chain joins TRBV5-1 and TRBJ2-3; TRBD2 agrees at 9 bases. V lost 5 bases and J lost 7; bases outside the gene matches: 14. This CDR3 region has 16 residues. Germline V gene data show CDR1 as SGHRS and CDR2 as YFSETQ. CDR3: CASRRSPAGGDNTQYF. Here the CDR3 DNA reads TGCGCCAGCAGGCGGTCGCCAGCGGGAGGTGACAATACGCAGTATTTT. Filled out from reference TRBV5-1 and TRBJ2-3, the complete variable domain reads KAGVTQTPRYLIKTRGQQVTLSCSPISGHRSVSWYQQTPGQGLQFLFEYFSETQRNKGNFPGRFSGRQFSNSRSEMNVSTLELGDSALYLCASRRSPAGGDNTQYFGPGTRLTVL.

The sample holds one count of this clone. The CDR3 bases are TGTGCCAGCGCAGCGGGAGGTCTTTTAGAGCAGTACTTC. Protein: CASAAGGLLEQYF. The chain links TRBV19 to TRBJ2-7, with 9 positions matching TRBD2. Germline V CDR1 and CDR2: LNHDA, SQIVND (reference sequence). V lost 9 bases, J lost 7 bases, and 10 bases stayed unmatched. This CDR3 is built from 13 residues.

V is TRBV11-2 and J is TRBJ1-4; TRBD1 agrees at 9 bases. CDR3 size: 15 residues. V was pared by 4 bases and J by 8 bases, with 8 bases of the junction left unmatched. CDR1 SGHAT and CDR2 FQNNGV come from the germline V gene. In DNA, the CDR3 is TGTGCCAGCAGCTCGCACAGGGGGCGATGGGAAAAACTGTTTTTT. Translating it yields CASSSHRGRWEKLFF.

The rearrangement links TRBV4-1 to TRBJ1-1, with D hard to call. Germline V gene lookup returns CDR1 MGHRA and CDR2 YSYEKL. This CDR3 comprises 12 residues. Trimming removed 0 bases from V and 7 bases from J, with 6 bases in between. The CDR3 loop is CASSQDFHEAFF. In nucleotides, the CDR3 is TGCGCCAGCAGCCAAGATTTTCATGAAGCTTTCTTT.

This chain's CDR3 is CASSRGVVSQETQYF. CDR3 nucleotides: TGTGCCAGCAGCCGCGGAGTGGTCTCCCAAGAGACCCAGTACTTC. J is TRBJ2-5 and V is TRBV14; D gene ambiguous. Germline CDR1 is SGHDN and CDR2 is FVKESK. The CDR3 length is 15 residues. V was clipped by 4 bases and J by 1 base, with 13 bases between them.

The rearrangement joins TRBV21-1 to TRBJ1-6; the table calls TRBD1, which could not be checked here. TRBV21-1 is deemed a pseudogene. This CDR3 comprises 18 residues. The CDR3 nucleotides are TGTGCCAGCAGCAAAGGGGGACAGGGCCTTGTAGGCGGGTCACCCCTCCACTTT. Its protein is CASSKGGQGLVGGSPLHF.

The J gene is TRBJ2-1, the V gene TRBV19; tentatively, D is TRBD1 (6 bases). V was trimmed by 1 base and J by 0 bases, leaving 13 bases between them. Germline V lookup: CDR1 LNHDA, CDR2 SQIVND (reference sequence). This CDR3 is built from 17 residues. CDR3 nucleotide sequence: TGTGCCAGTAGTATAGTCCCCGGGACACGCTCCTACAATGAGCAGTTCTTC. Its protein product is CASSIVPGTRSYNEQFF. The variable domain in full, completed from reference TRBV19 and TRBJ2-1, reads DGGITQSPKYLFRKEGQNVTLSCEQNLNHDAMYWYRQDPGQGLRLIYYSQIVNDFQKGDIAEGYSVSREKKESFPLTVTSAQKNPTAFYLCASSIVPGTRSYNEQFFGPGTRLTVL.